This entry lists 18 T cell receptor beta chains sequenced from one sample in a study of T cell responses to AZD1222 COVID-19 vaccine. Sequenced by immunoSEQ multiplex PCR; TCRdb stores in-frame clones only, minus some. In the table there are 120,000 or so clones, 90% of which are singletons. The specimen was peripheral blood, collected on day 0 of MenACWY control vaccination. All receptors come from an adult in good health.

The gene calls are TRBV3-1 (or the pseudogene TRBV3-2) and TRBJ2-5; 10 bases fit TRBD1. Germline V gene lookup returns CDR1 LGHDT and CDR2 YNNKEL (reference sequence). The length of the CDR3 is 15 residues. With V trimmed by 0 bases and J by 4 bases, 2 bases remained unmatched. The CDR3 loop is CASSQEGQGTETQYF. The CDR3 region has the DNA TGTGCCAGCAGCCAAGAGGGACAGGGGACAGAGACCCAGTACTTC.

The chain couples TRBV7-9 to TRBJ2-7; no firm D call. Trimming took off 5 bases at V and 5 bases at J, with 13 bases between the two ends. From germline, CDR1 is SEHNR and CDR2 FQNEAQ (reference sequence). The CDR3 sequence is 13 residues long. CDR3 nucleotides: TGTGCCAGCAGCCCCGAATCGCGACACGAGCAGTACGTC. Its translation is CASSPESRHEQYV.

The count of this clone is one. The chain has TRBV30 and TRBJ2-2, with D possibly matching TRBD1 (6 bases). Germline V gives CDR1 GTSNPN, CDR2 SVGIG (reference sequence). Trimming stripped 3 bases from V and 4 bases from J, with 9 bases between. This CDR3 spans 13 amino acids. CDR3 coding DNA: TGTGCCTGGAGACAGGGTGGCACCGGGGAGCTGTTTTTT. Translating gives CAWRQGGTGELFF.

A few counts support this clone. The chain links TRBV6-5 to TRBJ1-1; the D gene is possibly TRBD1 (6 bases). Trimming shortened V by 7 bases and J by 9 bases, and 18 bases separated the two germline ends. This CDR3 region has 13 residues. CDR1 is MNHEY, CDR2 SVGAGI, per germline. CDR3 sequence (DNA): TGTGCCAGCACCGCCCGGGGGGCGCCGAAAGCTTTCTTT. Protein product: CASTARGAPKAFF.

V usage is TRBV28 and J usage is TRBJ1-5; D perhaps matches TRBD1 (6 bases). This CDR3 has 14 amino acids. Germline V CDR1 and CDR2: MDHEN, SYDVKM. The germline V and J ends were trimmed by 7 bases and 2 bases, with 12 bases remaining between them. For the CDR3, the DNA is TGTGCCAGCATGGCTTCAGGGGGCAATCAGCCCCAGCATTTT. It specifies CASMASGGNQPQHF.

V is TRBV5-1 and J is TRBJ2-5, with 8 positions matching TRBD2. Per germline, CDR1 SGHRS and CDR2 YFSETQ. V was clipped by 1 base and J by 1 base; unmatched bases: 9. This CDR3 comprises 17 residues. CDR3 loop: CASSLTLAGGAQETQYF. The CDR3 DNA follows: TGCGCCAGCAGCTTGACTCTAGCGGGTGGGGCCCAAGAGACCCAGTACTTC. Full variable domain (outside the CDR3, taken from reference TRBV5-1 and TRBJ2-5): KAGVTQTPRYLIKTRGQQVTLSCSPISGHRSVSWYQQTPGQGLQFLFEYFSETQRNKGNFPGRFSGRQFSNSRSEMNVSTLELGDSALYLCASSLTLAGGAQETQYFGPGTRLLVL.

This chain joins TRBV28 and TRBJ1-2; the D is unclear. This CDR3 has 13 residues. In germline, CDR1 is MDHEN, CDR2 SYDVKM. Trimming removed 3 bases at V and 7 bases at J, with 12 bases between. CDR3 sequence reads: CASSLAAAIGYTF. The CDR3 DNA sequence: TGTGCCAGCAGTTTGGCCGCTGCTATTGGCTACACCTTC.

This CDR3 reads CATSIVSVGAQHF. The DNA of the CDR3 is TGTGCCACCTCCATCGTTAGTGTCGGAGCCCAGCATTTT. The chain has TRBV28 and TRBJ1-5; D remains unclear. Germline V lookup: CDR1 MDHEN, CDR2 SYDVKM. The CDR3 runs 13 residues. The V gene lost 10 bases and the J gene lost 11 bases, with 21 bases spanning the gap.

V and J are TRBV5-6 and TRBJ2-7, with D tentatively TRBD1 or TRBD2 (5 bases each). Trimming left V 4 bases short and J 4 bases short, with 24 bases between. The CDR3 has 17 amino acids. CDR1 is SGHDT, CDR2 YYEEEE, per germline. As DNA, the CDR3 is TGTGCCAGCAGCCACAGGAGGATCCCTCATAAGGGTTACGAGCAGTACTTC. Translation gives CASSHRRIPHKGYEQYF.

The chain links TRBV28 to TRBJ2-1; D remains ambiguous. V lost 7 bases and J lost 6, with 13 bases in between. Germline loops: CDR1 MDHEN, CDR2 SYDVKM. The CDR3 has 13 amino acids. The CDR3 coding sequence is TGTGCCAGCAATTCACCTCCCTCCAATGAGCAGTTCTTC. Its translation: CASNSPPSNEQFF.

J is TRBJ2-3 and V is TRBV9; TRBD2 agrees at 9 bases. V was clipped by 3 bases and J by 6 bases; unmatched bases: 8. Germline loops: CDR1 SGDLS, CDR2 YYNGEE. The CDR3 consists of 15 residues. The CDR3, as DNA: TGTGCCAGCAGCGCCGGGACTAGCCGGCTTGATACGCAGTATTTT. This gives the protein CASSAGTSRLDTQYF.

The chain carries TRBV5-6 and TRBJ2-1, with 9 bases lining up with TRBD2. The CDR3 runs 15 residues. V lost 2 bases and J lost 4; bases outside the gene matches: 4. Germline V lookup: CDR1 SGHDT, CDR2 YYEEEE. The CDR3 nucleotides read TGTGCCAGCAGCTTTAGCGGGGGACTTTACAATGAGCAGTTCTTC. It codes for CASSFSGGLYNEQFF.

The table lists this clone with a few counts. The gene calls are TRBV5-1 and TRBJ1-2; 7 positions agree with TRBD1. Germline values: CDR1 SGHRS, CDR2 YFSETQ. With V trimmed by 0 bases and J by 0 bases, 2 bases remained unmatched. This CDR3 is 15 amino acids long. CDR3 DNA sequence: TGCGCCAGCAGCTTGGCCGGGACAGCTAACTATGGCTACACCTTC. Translation gives CASSLAGTANYGYTF.

The rearrangement links TRBV19 to TRBJ2-2; 7 positions match TRBD2. V lost 2 bases to trimming and J lost 3 bases; unmatched junction nucleotides: 3. This CDR3 has 15 residues. Looked up from germline, CDR1 is LNHDA and CDR2 is SQIVND (reference sequence). DNA for the CDR3: TGTGCCAGTAGTATACTAGCGGTGGACACCGGGGAGCTGTTTTTT. Encoded protein: CASSILAVDTGELFF.

The chain employs TRBV5-1 and TRBJ2-3; 10 nucleotides agree with TRBD2. This CDR3 comprises 14 residues. Unmatched junction bases numbered 3, after V lost 5 bases and J lost 3 bases. Germline V gene sequence: CDR1 SGHRS, CDR2 YFSETQ. Here the CDR3 DNA reads TGCGCCAGCAGGCCTAGCGGGGGAACAGATACGCAGTATTTT. Translated: CASRPSGGTDTQYF.

About this clone: Other DNA sequences within the sample encode an identical CDR3. The J gene is TRBJ2-1, the V gene TRBV7-9; D gene unclear. This CDR3 has 12 residues. Trimming removed 9 bases at V and 7 bases at J, with 13 bases between. CDR1 SEHNR and CDR2 FQNEAQ come from the germline V gene (reference sequence). CDR3 sequence: CASSLDDNEQFF. CDR3 sequence (DNA): TGTGCCAGTAGCCTAGACGATAATGAGCAGTTCTTC.

This clone was detected once. The V call is TRBV14, the J call TRBJ1-1; D perhaps matches TRBD1 (5 bases). The germline V and J ends were trimmed by 3 bases and 7 bases, with 12 bases remaining between them. Germline V gene lookup returns CDR1 SGHDN and CDR2 FVKESK. CDR3 size: 13 residues. CDR3 protein: CASSQRIGGEAFF. CDR3 nucleotides: TGTGCCAGCAGCCAGAGAATCGGGGGTGAAGCTTTCTTT. Full variable domain (rest looked up from reference TRBV14 and TRBJ1-1): EAGVTQFPSHSVIEKGQTVTLRCDPISGHDNLYWYRRVMGKEIKFLLHFVKESKQDESGMPNNRFLAERTGGTYSTLKVQPAELEDSGVYFCASSQRIGGEAFFGQGTRLTVV.

The rearrangement links TRBV5-4 to TRBJ1-4, with 7 bases that match TRBD1. The CDR3 is made up of 16 amino acids. The V gene end was trimmed by 2 bases and the J gene end by 8 bases; junction bases not matched to a gene: 12. The germline V gene has CDR1 SGHNT and CDR2 YYREEE (reference sequence). CDR3 protein: CASSLSPQGGMEKLFF. In DNA, the CDR3 is TGTGCCAGCAGCTTATCACCCCAGGGGGGAATGGAAAAACTGTTTTTT.